This T cell receptor (beta chain) comes out of a study of blood T cells in healthy people across ages. With 0 bases removed from V and 9 bases from J, the gap between germline ends came to 17 bases. CDR1 and CDR2 from the germline V gene are LNHNV and YYDKDF (reference sequence). CDR3 size: 15 residues. Using a J-beta primer mix together with a sample-barcoded 5' primer, a second PCR was run for roughly 6 to 12 cycles. TCRdb re-called the 5' RACE reads through MiXCR, storing one row per CDR3 protein. The data show over 1,500,000 distinct CDR3 sequences, with roughly two fifths seen just once and 23% held by the top ten.

The chain joins TRBV15 to TRBJ2-5; D might be TRBD2 (5 bases). Sequencing was performed on blood. This clonotype originated in a human donor in good health. CDR3: CATSRERFGMAAQYF. The CDR3 DNA is TGTGCCACCAGCAGAGAAAGGTTCGGGATGGCAGCCCAGTACTTC. Together with reference TRBV15 and TRBJ2-5, the CDR3 gives the full variable domain: DAMVIQNPRYQVTQFGKPVTLSCSQTLNHNVMYWYQQKSSQAPKLLFHYYDKDFNNEADTPDNFQSRRPNTSFCFLDIRSPGLGDTAMYLCATSRERFGMAAQYFGPGTRLLVL.